The sequence of this TCR beta chain was determined in a study of blood T cells in healthy people across ages. Sample-barcoded 5' priming and a J-beta primer mix drove a second PCR of about 7 to 11 cycles. Each CDR3 protein gets one entry after TCRdb re-called the 5' RACE reads with MiXCR. This table has around 280,000 distinct CDR3 sequences, around 29% appearing once. In its sample, this clonotype was seen a few times. The CDR3 contains 13 residues. V was shortened by 4 bases and J by 0 bases, with 7 bases between the two germline ends. Germline V lookup: CDR1 SQVTM, CDR2 ANQGSEA. This chain uses TRBV29-1 with TRBJ2-1, with D possibly matching TRBD1 (5 bases). Source material: blood. The receptor was derived from a woman in her 70s in good health. CDR3 amino acids: CSVGGLSYNEQFF. The CDR3 DNA reads TGCAGCGTTGGGGGCCTCTCCTACAATGAGCAGTTCTTC.